The 4 T cell receptor beta chains presented below share a single source sample, sequenced in a study of blood T cell repertoires in COVID-19. Assay used: immunoSEQ multiplex PCR; TCRdb lists only in-frame clones, some missing. The table has around 260,000 clones, more than 75% seen once. The sample consisted of peripheral blood. These receptors all stem from a woman aged 40 to 50 who had recovered from COVID-19.

The genes are TRBV27 and TRBJ2-1; D is ambiguous. The ends were cut back, 3 bases at V and 0 bases at J, with 9 bases in the middle. Germline V gene sequence: CDR1 MNHEY, CDR2 SMNVEV (reference sequence). The CDR3 covers 15 residues. CDR3 region: CASSFGPVSYNEQFF. Written as DNA, the CDR3 is TGTGCCAGCAGTTTTGGGCCCGTCTCCTACAATGAGCAGTTCTTC.

This chain connects TRBV28 to TRBJ2-3; 9 nucleotides align to TRBD1. Unmatched junction bases numbered 10, after V lost 6 bases and J lost 6 bases. This CDR3 comprises 15 residues. CDR1 is MDHEN and CDR2 is SYDVKM in the germline V gene. The CDR3 region has the DNA TGTGCCAGCAGCCAAAGGGACAGGGCGTCGGATACGCAGTATTTT. Its protein product is CASSQRDRASDTQYF.

The rearrangement uses TRBV4-3 and TRBJ2-3, with D tentatively TRBD2 (5 bases). Germline V lookup: CDR1 LGHNA, CDR2 YSLEER. V shed 0 bases and J shed 6 bases, with 16 bases lying between them. The CDR3 extends over 16 amino acids. DNA of the CDR3: TGCGCCAGCAGCCAAGACATAGGTACCGGGGAGGATACGCAGTATTTT. Encoded protein: CASSQDIGTGEDTQYF.

The chain recombines TRBV19 with TRBJ1-2; 8 positions match TRBD1. V was pared by 6 bases and J by 3 bases, with 6 bases of the junction left unmatched. The CDR3 has 14 residues. Germline V CDR1 and CDR2: LNHDA, SQIVND (reference sequence). As DNA, the CDR3 is TGTGCCAGTAGCTTCAGGGGGCGGGACTATGGCTACACCTTC. Translating gives CASSFRGRDYGYTF.